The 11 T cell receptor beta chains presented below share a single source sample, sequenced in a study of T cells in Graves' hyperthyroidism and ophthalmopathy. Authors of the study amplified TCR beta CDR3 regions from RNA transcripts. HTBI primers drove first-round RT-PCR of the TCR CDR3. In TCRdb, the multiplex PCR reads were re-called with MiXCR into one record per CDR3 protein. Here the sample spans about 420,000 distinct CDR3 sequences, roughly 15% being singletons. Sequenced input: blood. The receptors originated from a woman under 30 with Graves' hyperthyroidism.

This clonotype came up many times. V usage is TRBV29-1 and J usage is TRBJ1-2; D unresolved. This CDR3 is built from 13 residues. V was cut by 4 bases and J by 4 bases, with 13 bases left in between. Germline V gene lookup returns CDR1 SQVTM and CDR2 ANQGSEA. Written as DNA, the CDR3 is TGCAGCGTTGTCCAGGCCCTCCCCTATGGCTACACCTTC. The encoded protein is CSVVQALPYGYTF.

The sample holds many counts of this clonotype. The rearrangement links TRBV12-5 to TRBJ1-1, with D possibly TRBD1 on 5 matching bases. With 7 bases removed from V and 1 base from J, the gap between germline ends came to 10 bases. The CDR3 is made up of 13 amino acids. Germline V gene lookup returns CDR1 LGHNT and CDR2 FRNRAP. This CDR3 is CASDPGQNTEAFF. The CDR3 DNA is TGTGCTAGTGACCCAGGACAGAACACTGAAGCTTTCTTT.

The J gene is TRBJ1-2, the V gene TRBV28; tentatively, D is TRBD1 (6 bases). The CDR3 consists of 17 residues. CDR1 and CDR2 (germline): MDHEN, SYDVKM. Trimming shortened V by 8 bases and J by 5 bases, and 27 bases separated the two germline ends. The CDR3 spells CASLVGAGAHTKYGYTF. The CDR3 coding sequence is TGTGCCAGCCTGGTGGGGGCAGGGGCCCATACGAAATATGGCTACACCTTC.

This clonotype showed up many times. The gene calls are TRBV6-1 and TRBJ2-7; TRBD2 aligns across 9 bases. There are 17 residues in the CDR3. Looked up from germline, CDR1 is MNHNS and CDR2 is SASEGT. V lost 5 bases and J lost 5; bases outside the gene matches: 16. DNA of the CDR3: TGTGCCAGCAGTCACCCCCCAGGAGCGGGGGGTCCCCACGAGCAGTACTTC. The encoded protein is CASSHPPGAGGPHEQYF.

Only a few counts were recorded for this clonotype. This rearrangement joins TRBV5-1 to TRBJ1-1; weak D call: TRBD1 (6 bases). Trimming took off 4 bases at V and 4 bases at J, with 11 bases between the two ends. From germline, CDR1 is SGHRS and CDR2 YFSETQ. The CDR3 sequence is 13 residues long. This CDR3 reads CASSNQGITEAFF. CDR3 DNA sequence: TGCGCCAGCAGCAATCAGGGGATCACTGAAGCTTTCTTT.

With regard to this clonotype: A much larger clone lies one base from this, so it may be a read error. CDR3 in amino acids: CASSPRGHNSPLRF. The CDR3 nucleotides read TGCGCCAGCAGCCCCCGTGGTCATAATTCACCCCTCCGCTTT. V and J are TRBV5-1 and TRBJ1-6; D not certain. Germline V gives CDR1 SGHRS, CDR2 YFSETQ. The CDR3 has 14 residues.

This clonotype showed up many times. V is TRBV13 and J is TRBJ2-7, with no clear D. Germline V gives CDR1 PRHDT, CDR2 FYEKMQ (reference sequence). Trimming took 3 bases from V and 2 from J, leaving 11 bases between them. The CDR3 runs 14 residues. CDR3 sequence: CASSFTAGTYEQYF. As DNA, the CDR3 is TGTGCCAGCAGCTTTACCGCAGGTACCTACGAGCAGTACTTC.

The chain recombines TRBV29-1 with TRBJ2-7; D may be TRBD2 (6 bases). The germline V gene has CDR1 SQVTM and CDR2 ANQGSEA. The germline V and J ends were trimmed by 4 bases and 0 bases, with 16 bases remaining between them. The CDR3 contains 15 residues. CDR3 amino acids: CSVGAGRPSSYEQYF. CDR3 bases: TGCAGCGTTGGGGCGGGAAGGCCTAGCTCCTACGAGCAGTACTTC.

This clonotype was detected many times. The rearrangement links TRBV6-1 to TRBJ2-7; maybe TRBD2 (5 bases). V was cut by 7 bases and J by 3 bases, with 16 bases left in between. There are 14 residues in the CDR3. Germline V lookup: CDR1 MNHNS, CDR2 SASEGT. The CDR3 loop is CASMIGRGIYEQYF. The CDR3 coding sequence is TGTGCCAGCATGATCGGGCGAGGGATCTACGAGCAGTACTTC.

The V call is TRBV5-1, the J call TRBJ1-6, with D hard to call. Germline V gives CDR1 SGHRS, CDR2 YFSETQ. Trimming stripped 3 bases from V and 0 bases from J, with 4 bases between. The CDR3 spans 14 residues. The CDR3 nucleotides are TGCGCCAGCAGCTGGAGCTCCTATAATTCACCCCTCCACTTT. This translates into CASSWSSYNSPLHF.

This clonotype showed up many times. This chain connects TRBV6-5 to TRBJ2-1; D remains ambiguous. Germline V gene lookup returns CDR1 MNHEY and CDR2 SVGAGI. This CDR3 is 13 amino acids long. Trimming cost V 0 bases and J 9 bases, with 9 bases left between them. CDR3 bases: TGTGCCAGCAGTTACTCGGTGGGTAGTGAGCAGTTCTTC. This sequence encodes CASSYSVGSEQFF.